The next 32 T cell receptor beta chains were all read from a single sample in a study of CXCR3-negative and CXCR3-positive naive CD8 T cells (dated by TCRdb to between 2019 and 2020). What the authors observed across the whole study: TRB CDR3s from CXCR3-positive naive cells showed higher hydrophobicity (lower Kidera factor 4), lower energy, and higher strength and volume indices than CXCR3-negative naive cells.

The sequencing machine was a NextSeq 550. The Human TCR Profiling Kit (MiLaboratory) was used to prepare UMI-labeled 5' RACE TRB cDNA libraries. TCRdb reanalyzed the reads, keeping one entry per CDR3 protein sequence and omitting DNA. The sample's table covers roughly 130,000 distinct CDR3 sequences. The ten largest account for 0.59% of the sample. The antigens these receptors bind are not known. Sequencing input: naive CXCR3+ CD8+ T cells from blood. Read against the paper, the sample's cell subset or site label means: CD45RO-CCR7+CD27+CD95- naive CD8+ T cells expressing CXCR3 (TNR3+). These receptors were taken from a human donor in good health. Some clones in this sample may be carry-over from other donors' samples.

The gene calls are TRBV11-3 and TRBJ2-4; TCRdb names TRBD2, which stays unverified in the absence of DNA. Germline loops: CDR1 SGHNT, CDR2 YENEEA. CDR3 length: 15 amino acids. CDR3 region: CASSGVEGPSHIQYF.

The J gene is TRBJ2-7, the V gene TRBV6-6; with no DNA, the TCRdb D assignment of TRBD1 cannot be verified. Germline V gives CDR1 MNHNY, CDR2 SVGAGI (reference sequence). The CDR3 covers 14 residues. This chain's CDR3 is CASSSGTGYYEQYF.

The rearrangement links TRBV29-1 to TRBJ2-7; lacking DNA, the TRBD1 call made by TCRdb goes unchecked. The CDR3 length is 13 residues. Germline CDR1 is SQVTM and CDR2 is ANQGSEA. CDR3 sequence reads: CSVPGRGSYEQYF.

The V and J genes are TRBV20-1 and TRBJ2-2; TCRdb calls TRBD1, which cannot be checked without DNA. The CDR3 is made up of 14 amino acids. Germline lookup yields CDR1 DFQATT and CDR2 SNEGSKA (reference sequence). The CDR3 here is CSADPGRNTGELFF.

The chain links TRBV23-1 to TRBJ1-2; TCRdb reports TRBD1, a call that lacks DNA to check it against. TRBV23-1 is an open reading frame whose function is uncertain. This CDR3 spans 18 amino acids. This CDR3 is CASSQNPPEGPGYYGYTF.

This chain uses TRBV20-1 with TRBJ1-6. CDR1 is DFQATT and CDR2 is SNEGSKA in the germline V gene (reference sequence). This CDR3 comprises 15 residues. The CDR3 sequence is CSAREEGRASSPLHF.

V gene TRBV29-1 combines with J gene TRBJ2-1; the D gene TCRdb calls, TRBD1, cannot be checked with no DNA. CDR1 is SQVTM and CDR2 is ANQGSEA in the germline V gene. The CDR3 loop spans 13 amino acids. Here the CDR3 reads CSVEEGAGNEQFF.

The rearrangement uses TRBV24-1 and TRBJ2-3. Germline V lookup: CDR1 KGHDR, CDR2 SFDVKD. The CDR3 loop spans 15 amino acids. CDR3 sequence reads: CATSDLRQGSDTQYF.

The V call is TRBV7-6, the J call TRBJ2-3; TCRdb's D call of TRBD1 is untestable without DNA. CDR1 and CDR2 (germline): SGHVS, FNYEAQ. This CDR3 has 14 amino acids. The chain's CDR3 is CASSLAGGGDTQYF.

CDR3 protein: CASSLSGTDTQYF. V usage is TRBV27 and J usage is TRBJ2-3. The length of the CDR3 is 13 residues. Per germline, CDR1 MNHEY and CDR2 SMNVEV (reference sequence).

The CDR3 here is CASSAGNNEQFF. J is TRBJ2-1 and V is TRBV7-3; TCRdb picks TRBD2, but there is no DNA to check that call. Germline V lookup: CDR1 SGHTA, CDR2 FQGTGA. The CDR3 contains 12 residues. The entire variable domain, with the rest obtained from reference TRBV7-3 and TRBJ2-1, is as follows: GAGVSQTPSNKVTEKGKYVELRCDPISGHTALYWYRQSLGQGPEFLIYFQGTGAADDSGLPNDRFFAVRPEGSVSTLKIQRTERGDSAVYLCASSAGNNEQFFGPGTRLTVL.

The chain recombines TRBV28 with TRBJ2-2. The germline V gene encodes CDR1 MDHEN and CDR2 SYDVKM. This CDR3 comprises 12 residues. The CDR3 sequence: CASSLYSGELFF. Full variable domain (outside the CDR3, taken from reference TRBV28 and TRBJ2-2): DVKVTQSSRYLVKRTGEKVFLECVQDMDHENMFWYRQDPGLGLRLIYFSYDVKMKEKGDIPEGYSVSREKKERFSLILESASTNQTSMYLCASSLYSGELFFGEGSRLTVL.

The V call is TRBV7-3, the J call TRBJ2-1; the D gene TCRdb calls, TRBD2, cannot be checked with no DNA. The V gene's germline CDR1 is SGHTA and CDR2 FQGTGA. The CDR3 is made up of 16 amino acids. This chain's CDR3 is CASSLDSGSSYNEQFF.

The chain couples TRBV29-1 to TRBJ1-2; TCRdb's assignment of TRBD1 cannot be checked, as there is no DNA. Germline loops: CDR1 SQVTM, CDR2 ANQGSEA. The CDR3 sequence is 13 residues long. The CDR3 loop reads CSVETTGGRGYTF. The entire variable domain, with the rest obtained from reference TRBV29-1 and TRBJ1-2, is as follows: SAVISQKPSRDICQRGTSLTIQCQVDSQVTMMFWYRQQPGQSLTLIATANQGSEATYESGFVIDKFPISRPNLTFSTLTVSNMSPEDSSIYLCSVETTGGRGYTFGSGTRLTVV.

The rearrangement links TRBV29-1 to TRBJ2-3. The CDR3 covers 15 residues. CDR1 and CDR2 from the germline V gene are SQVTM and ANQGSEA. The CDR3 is CSVDDSGGLTDTQYF.

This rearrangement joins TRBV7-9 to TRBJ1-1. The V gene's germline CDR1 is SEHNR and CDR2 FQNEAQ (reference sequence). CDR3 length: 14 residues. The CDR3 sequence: CASSLGSQNTEAFF.

The CDR3 sequence is CASSTHSSYNSPLHF. V is TRBV7-2 and J is TRBJ1-6. Germline V lookup: CDR1 SGHTA, CDR2 FQGNSA. This CDR3 is built from 15 residues.

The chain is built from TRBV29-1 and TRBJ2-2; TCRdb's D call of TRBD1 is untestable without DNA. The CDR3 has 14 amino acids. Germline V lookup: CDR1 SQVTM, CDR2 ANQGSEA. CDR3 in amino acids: CSVAGTGNTGELFF.

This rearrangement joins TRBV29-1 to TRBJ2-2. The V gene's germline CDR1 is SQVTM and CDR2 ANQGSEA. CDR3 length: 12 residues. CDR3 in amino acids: CSVAGGTGELFF.

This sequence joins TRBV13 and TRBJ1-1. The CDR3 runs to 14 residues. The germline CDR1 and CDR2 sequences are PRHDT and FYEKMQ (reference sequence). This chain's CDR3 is CASSLNPENTEAFF.

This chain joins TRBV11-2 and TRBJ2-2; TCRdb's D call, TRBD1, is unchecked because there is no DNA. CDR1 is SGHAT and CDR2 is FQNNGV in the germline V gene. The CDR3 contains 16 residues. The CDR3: CASSLSKGANTGELFF.

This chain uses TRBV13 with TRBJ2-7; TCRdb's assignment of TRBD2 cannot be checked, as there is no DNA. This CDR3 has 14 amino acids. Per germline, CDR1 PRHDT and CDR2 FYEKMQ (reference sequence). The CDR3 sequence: CASSGTSGTHEQYF. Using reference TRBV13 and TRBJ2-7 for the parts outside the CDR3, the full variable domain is AAGVIQSPRHLIKEKRETATLKCYPIPRHDTVYWYQQGPGQDPQFLISFYEKMQSDKGSIPDRFSAQQFSDYHSELNMSSLELGDSALYFCASSGTSGTHEQYFGPGTRLTVT.

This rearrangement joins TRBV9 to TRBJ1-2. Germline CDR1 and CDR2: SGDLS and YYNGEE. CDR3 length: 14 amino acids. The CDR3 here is CASSASSYCYGYTF.

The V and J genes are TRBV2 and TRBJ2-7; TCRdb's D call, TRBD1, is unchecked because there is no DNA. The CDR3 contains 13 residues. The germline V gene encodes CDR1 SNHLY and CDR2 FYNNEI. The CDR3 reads CASSEDSYYEQYF.

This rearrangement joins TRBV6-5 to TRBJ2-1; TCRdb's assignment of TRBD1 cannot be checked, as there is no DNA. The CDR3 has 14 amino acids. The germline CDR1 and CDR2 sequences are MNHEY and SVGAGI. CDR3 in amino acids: CASINRDRGHEQFF.

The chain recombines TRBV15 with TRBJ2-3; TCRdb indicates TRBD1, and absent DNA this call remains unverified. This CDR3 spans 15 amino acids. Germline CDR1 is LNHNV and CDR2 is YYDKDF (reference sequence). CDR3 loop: CATSKTLSGADTQYF.

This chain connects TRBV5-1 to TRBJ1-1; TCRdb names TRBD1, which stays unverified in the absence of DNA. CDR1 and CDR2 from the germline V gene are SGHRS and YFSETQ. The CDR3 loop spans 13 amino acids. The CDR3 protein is CASSSGQGDRPFF.

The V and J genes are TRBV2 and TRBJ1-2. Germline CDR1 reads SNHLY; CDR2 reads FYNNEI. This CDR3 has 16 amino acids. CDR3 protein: CASSEGQAPTNYGYTF.

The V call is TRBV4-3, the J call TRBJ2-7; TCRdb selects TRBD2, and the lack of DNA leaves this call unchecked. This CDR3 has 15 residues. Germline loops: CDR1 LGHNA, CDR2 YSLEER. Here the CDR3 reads CASSPGSGGHYEQYF.

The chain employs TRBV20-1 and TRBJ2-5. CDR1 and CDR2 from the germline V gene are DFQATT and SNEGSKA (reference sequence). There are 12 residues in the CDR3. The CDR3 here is CSARDIGETQYF.

CDR3 sequence reads: CASSHPTSGDYNEQFF. This rearrangement joins TRBV4-1 to TRBJ2-1; with no DNA, the TCRdb D assignment of TRBD2 cannot be verified. Germline V lookup: CDR1 MGHRA, CDR2 YSYEKL. This CDR3 comprises 16 residues.

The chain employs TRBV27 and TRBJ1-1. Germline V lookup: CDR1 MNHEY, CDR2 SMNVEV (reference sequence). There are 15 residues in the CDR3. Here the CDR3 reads CASSLSSAGNTEAFF.